The T cell receptor beta chain under discussion was sequenced for a study of PD-L1 blockade in urothelial cancer. Study information: It was at 3 weeks (second dose) and 6 weeks after treatment start that blood was analyzed.

The CDR3 has 16 residues. V was pared by 2 bases and J by 3 bases, with 18 bases between. Germline V CDR1 and CDR2: SGHKS, YYEKEE (reference sequence). Profiling relied on immunoSEQ multiplex PCR, and the TCRdb table lists in-frame clones only, not all of them. The table shows around 32,000 clones, with around 87% occurring only once. The chain recombines TRBV5-5 with TRBJ2-7; maybe TRBD2 (7 bases). The origin of this receptor is a man in his fifties with urothelial cancer. The sample was PBMCs, taken around atezolizumab (anti-PD-L1) treatment. The CDR3 DNA sequence: TGTGCCAGCAGCTTTGGACAGCCGGGGGGTGACTACGAGCAGTACTTC. The encoded protein is CASSFGQPGGDYEQYF.